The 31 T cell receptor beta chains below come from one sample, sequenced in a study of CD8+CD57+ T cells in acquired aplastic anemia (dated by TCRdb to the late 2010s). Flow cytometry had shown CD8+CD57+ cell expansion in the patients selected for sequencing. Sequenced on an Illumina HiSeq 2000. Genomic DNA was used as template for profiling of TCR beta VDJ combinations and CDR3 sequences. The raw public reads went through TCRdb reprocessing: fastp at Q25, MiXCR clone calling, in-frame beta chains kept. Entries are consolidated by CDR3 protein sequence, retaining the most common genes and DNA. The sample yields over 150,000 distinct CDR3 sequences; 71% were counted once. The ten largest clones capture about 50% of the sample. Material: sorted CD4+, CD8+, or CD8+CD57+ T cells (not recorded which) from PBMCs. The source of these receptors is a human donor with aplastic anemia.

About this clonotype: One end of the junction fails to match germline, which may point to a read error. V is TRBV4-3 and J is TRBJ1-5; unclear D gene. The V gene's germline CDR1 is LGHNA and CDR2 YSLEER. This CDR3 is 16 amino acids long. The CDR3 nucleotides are TGCACCAGCAGCCAAGATCTACAGTCCCTCAATCAGCCCCAGCATTTT. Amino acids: CTSSQDLQSLNQPQHF.

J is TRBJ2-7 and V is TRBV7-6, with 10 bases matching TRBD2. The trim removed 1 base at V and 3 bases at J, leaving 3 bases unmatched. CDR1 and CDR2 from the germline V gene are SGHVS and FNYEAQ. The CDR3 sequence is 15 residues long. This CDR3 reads CASSLGTSGVYEQYF. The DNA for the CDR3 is TGTGCCAGCAGCTTAGGGACTAGCGGAGTCTACGAGCAGTACTTC.

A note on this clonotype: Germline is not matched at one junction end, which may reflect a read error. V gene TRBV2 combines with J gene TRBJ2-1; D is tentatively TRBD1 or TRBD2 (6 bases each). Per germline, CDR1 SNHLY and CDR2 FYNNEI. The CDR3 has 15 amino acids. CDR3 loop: CAISEVTKGGNEQFF. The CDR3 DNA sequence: TGTGCCATCAGTGAAGTGACTAAGGGGGGCAATGAGCAGTTCTTC. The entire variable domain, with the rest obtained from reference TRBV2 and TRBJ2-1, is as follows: EPEVTQTPSHQVTQMGQEVILRCVPISNHLYFYWYRQILGQKVEFLVSFYNNEISEKSEIFDDQFSVERPDGSNFTLKIRSTKLEDSAMYFCAISEVTKGGNEQFFGPGTRLTVL.

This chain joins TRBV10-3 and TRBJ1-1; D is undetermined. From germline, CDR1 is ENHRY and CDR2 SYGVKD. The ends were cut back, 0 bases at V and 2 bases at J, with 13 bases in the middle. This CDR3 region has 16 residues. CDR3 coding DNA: TGTGCCATCAGTGAGTCGAATGGACGGATTAACACTGAAGCTTTCTTT. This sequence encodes CAISESNGRINTEAFF.

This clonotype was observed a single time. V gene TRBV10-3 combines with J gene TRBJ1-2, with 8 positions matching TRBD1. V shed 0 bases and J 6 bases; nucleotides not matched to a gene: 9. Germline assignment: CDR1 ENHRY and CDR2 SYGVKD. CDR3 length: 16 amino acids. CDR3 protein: CAISESIGGQVDGYTF. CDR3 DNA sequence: TGTGCCATCAGTGAGTCTATAGGGGGACAGGTTGATGGCTACACCTTC.

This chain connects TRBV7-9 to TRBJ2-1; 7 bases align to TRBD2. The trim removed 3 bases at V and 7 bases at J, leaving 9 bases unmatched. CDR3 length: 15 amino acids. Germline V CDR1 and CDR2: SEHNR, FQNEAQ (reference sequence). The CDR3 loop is CASSFRLAAVNEQFF. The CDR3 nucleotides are TGTGCCAGCAGCTTTCGACTAGCTGCCGTGAATGAGCAGTTCTTC.

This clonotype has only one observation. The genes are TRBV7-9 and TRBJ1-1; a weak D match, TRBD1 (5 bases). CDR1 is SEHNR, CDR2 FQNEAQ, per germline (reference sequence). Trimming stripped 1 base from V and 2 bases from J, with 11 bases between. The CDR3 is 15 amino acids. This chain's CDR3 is CASSLGWGSNTEAFF. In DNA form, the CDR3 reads TGTGCCAGCAGCTTAGGATGGGGCAGCAACACTGAAGCTTTCTTT.

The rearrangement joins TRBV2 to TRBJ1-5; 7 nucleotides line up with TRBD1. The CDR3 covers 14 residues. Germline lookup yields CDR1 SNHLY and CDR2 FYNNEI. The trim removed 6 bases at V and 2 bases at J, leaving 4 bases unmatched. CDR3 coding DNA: TGTGCCAGCAGACGCGACAGGGGCAATCAGCCCCAGCATTTT. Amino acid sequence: CASRRDRGNQPQHF.

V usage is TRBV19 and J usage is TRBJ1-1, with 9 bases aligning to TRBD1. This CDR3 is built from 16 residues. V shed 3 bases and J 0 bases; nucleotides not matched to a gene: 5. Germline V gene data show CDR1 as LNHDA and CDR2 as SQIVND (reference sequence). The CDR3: CASSIHGTGLNTEAFF. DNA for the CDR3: TGTGCCAGTAGTATTCATGGGACAGGGCTGAACACTGAAGCTTTCTTT.

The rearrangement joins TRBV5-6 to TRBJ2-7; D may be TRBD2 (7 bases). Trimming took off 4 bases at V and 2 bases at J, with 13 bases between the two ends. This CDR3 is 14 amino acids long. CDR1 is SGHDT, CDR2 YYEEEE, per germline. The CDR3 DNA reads TGTGCCAGCAGCCATGCGCGGGGGCCCTACGAGCAGTACTTC. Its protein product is CASSHARGPYEQYF.

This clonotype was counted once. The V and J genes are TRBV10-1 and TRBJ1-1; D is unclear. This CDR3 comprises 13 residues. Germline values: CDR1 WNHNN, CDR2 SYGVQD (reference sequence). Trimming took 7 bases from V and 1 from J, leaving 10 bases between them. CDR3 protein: CASNRQRNTEAFF. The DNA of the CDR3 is TGCGCCAGCAATCGCCAAAGGAACACTGAAGCTTTCTTT.

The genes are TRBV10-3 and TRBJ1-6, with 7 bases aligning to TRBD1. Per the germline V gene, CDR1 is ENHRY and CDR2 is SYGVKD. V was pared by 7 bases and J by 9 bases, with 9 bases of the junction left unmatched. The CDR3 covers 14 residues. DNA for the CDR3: TGTGCCATCACTGGAGGGGGCGAAGGTTCACCCCTCCACTTT. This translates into CAITGGGEGSPLHF.

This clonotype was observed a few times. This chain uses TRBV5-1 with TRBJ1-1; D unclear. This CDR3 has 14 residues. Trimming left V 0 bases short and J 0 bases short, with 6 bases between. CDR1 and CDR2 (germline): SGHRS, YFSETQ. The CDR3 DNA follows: TGCGCCAGCAGCTTGGACACCCTGAACACTGAAGCTTTCTTT. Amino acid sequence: CASSLDTLNTEAFF.

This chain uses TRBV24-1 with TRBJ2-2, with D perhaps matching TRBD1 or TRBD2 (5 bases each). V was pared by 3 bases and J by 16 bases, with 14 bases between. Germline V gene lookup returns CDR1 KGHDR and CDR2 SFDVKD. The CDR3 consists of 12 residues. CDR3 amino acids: CATSDESGRPFF. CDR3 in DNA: TGTGCCACCAGTGATGAGTCAGGGAGACCGTTTTTT.

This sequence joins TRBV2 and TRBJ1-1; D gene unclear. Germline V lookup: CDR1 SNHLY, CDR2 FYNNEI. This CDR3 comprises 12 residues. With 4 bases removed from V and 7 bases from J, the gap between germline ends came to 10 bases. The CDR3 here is CASSGASGEAFF. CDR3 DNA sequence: TGTGCCAGCAGTGGTGCTAGTGGTGAAGCTTTCTTT.

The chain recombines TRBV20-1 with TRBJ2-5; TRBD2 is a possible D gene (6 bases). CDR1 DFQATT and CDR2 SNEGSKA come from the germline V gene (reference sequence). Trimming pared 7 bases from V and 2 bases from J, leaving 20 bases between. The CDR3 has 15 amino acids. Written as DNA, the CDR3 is TGCAGTGGGGTCTTACCGGGGAGGCCTCAAGAGACCCAGTACTTC. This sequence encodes CSGVLPGRPQETQYF.

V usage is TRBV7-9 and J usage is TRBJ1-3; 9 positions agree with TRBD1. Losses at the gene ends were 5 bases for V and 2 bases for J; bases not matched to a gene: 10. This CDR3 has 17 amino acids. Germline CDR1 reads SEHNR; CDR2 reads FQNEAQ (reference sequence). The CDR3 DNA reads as TGTGCCAGCAGCGGAGAGACAGGGGGGTCCCCTGGAAACACCATATATTTT. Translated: CASSGETGGSPGNTIYF.

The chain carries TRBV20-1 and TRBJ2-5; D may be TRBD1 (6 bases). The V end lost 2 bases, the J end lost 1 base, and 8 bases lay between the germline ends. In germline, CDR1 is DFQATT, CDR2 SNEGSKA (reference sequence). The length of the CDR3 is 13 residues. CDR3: CSARTGFQETQYF. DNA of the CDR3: TGCAGTGCTAGAACAGGGTTCCAAGAGACCCAGTACTTC.

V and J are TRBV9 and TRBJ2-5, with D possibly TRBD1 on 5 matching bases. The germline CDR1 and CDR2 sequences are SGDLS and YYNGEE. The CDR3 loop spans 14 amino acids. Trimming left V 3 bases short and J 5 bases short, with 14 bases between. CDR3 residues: CASSAESRVETQYF. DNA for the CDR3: TGTGCCAGCAGCGCAGAGAGCAGGGTTGAGACCCAGTACTTC.

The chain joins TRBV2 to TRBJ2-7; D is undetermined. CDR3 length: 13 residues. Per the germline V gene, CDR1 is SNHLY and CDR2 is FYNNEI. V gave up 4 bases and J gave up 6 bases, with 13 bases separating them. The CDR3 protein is CASSVIGFREQYF. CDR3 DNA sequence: TGTGCCAGCAGTGTCATAGGGTTTCGCGAGCAGTACTTC.

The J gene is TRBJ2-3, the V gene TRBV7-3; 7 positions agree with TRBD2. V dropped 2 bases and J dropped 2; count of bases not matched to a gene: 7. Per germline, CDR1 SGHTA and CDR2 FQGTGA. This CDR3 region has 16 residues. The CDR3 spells CASSLGAGTNTDTQYF. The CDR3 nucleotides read TGTGCCAGCAGCTTAGGGGCCGGGACTAACACAGATACGCAGTATTTT. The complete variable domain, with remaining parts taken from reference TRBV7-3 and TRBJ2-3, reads GAGVSQTPSNKVTEKGKYVELRCDPISGHTALYWYRQSLGQGPEFLIYFQGTGAADDSGLPNDRFFAVRPEGSVSTLKIQRTERGDSAVYLCASSLGAGTNTDTQYFGPGTRLTVL.

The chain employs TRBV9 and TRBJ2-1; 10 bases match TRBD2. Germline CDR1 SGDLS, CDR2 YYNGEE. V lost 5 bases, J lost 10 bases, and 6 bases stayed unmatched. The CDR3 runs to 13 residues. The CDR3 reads CASRLAGIEEQFF. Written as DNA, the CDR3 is TGTGCCAGCAGACTAGCGGGAATTGAGGAGCAGTTCTTC. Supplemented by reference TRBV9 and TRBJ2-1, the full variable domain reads DSGVTQTPKHLITATGQRVTLRCSPRSGDLSVYWYQQSLDQGLQFLIQYYNGEERAKGNILERFSAQQFPDLHSELNLSSLELGDSALYFCASRLAGIEEQFFGPGTRLTVL.

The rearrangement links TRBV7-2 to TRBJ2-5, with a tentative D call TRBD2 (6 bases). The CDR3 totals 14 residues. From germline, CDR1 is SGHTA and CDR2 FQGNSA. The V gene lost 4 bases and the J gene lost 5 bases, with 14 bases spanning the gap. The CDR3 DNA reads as TGTGCCAGCAGCTCGACCGGGACTCAGGAGACCCAGTACTTC. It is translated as CASSSTGTQETQYF.

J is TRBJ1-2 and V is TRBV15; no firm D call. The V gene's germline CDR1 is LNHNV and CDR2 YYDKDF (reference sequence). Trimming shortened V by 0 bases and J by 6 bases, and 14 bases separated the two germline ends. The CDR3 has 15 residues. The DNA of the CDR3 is TGTGCCACCAGCAGAGAAGCGGGCGCGAGTGATGGCTACACCTTC. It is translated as CATSREAGASDGYTF. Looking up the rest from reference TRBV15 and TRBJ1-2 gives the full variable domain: DAMVIQNPRYQVTQFGKPVTLSCSQTLNHNVMYWYQQKSSQAPKLLFHYYDKDFNNEADTPDNFQSRRPNTSFCFLDIRSPGLGDTAMYLCATSREAGASDGYTFGSGTRLTVV.

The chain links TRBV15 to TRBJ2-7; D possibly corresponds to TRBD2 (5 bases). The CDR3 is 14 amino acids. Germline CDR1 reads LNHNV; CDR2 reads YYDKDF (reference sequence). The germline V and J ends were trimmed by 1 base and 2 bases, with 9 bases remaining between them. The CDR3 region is CATSRVPGTYEQYF. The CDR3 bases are TGTGCCACCAGCAGAGTTCCGGGGACCTACGAGCAGTACTTC.

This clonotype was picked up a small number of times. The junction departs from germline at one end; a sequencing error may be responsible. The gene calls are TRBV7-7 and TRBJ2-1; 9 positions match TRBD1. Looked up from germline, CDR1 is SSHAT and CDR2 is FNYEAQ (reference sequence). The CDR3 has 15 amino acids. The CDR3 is CASSRDRDSYNEQFF. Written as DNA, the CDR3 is TGTGCTAGCAGCCGGGACAGGGATTCCTACAATGAGCAGTTCTTC.

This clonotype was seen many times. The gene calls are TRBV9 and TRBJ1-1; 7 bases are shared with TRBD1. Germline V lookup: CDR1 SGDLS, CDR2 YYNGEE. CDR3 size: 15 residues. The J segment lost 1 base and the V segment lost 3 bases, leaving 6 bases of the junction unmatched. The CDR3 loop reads CASSASGQWNTEAFF. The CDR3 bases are TGTGCCAGCAGCGCCTCGGGACAGTGGAACACTGAAGCTTTCTTT.

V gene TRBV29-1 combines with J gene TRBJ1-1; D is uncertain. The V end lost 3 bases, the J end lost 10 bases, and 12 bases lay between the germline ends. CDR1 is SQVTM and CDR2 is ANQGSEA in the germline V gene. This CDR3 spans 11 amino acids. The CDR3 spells CSVDSVGSAFF. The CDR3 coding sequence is TGCAGCGTTGACAGTGTGGGTTCAGCTTTCTTT.

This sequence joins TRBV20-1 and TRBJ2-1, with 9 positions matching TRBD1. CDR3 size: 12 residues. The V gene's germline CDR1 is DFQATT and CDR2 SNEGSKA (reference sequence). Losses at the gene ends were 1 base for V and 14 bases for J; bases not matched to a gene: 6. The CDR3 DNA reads TGCAGTGCTAGAGGAAGGGGACAGGGTGAGTTCTTC. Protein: CSARGRGQGEFF.

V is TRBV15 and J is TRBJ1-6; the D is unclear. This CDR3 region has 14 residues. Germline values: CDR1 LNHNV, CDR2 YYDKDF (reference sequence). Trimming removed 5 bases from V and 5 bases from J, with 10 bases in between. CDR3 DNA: TGTGCCACCAGCGTTAACCCCAATAATTCACCCCTCCACTTT. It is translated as CATSVNPNNSPLHF.

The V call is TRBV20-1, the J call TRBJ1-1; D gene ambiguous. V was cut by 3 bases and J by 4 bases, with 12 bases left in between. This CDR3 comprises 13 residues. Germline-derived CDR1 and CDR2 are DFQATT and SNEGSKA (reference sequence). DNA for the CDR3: TGCAGTGCTAGCACCGAGTACCTCACTGAAGCTTTCTTT. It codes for CSASTEYLTEAFF.